Listed below are T cell receptor beta chains from one sample, sequenced in a study of CD4 T cell repertoires in COVID-19. Profiling relied on immunoSEQ multiplex PCR, and the TCRdb table lists in-frame clones only, not all of them. The profile covers around 23,000 clones, with over 85% appearing a single time and roughly 0.65% taken by the ten largest. Material: circulating follicular helper CD4+ T cells (cTfh) from blood, obtained before the COVID-19 pandemic. The receptors were sampled from a human donor who had COVID-19. The CDR3 runs from the conserved cysteine through the conserved F or W. The order of the fields is D gene, clone size, V gene, J gene, CDR3 protein, CDR3 DNA. A D gene is named only where the DNA matches it firmly. Some rows mark clone size as missing; the rest say once, few, many or name a class of expanded clone.

d_call: TRBD1
clone_size: -
v_call: TRBV6-5
j_call: TRBJ1-2
cdr3_aa: CASTDRGGNGYTF
cdr3_nt: TGTGCCAGCACCGACAGGGGAGGGAATGGCTACACCTTC

d_call: TRBD1
clone_size: -
v_call: TRBV5-6
j_call: TRBJ2-2
cdr3_aa: CASSLQDRGNTGELFF
cdr3_nt: TGTGCCAGCAGCCTCCAGGACAGGGGTAACACCGGGGAGCTGTTTTTT

d_call: TRBD1
clone_size: -
v_call: TRBV20-1
j_call: TRBJ2-7
cdr3_aa: CSAGDSYEQYF
cdr3_nt: TGCAGTGCGGGGGACAGCTACGAGCAGTACTTC

d_call: TRBD1
clone_size: once
v_call: TRBV6-5
j_call: TRBJ2-7
cdr3_aa: CASSYDRGRSTGEQYF
cdr3_nt: TGTGCCAGCAGTTACGACAGGGGCCGTTCTACCGGCGAGCAGTACTTC

d_call: TRBD1
clone_size: -
v_call: TRBV5-1
j_call: TRBJ2-7
cdr3_aa: CASNQGDGAYEQYF
cdr3_nt: TGCGCCAGCAATCAGGGGGACGGAGCCTACGAGCAGTACTTC

d_call: -
clone_size: -
v_call: TRBV9
j_call: TRBJ1-2
cdr3_aa: CASSTSNYGYTF
cdr3_nt: TGTGCCAGCAGCACCAGTAACTATGGCTACACCTTC

d_call: -
clone_size: -
v_call: TRBV29-1
j_call: TRBJ1-2
cdr3_aa: CSVEVRGGYTF
cdr3_nt: TGCAGCGTTGAGGTCAGGGGTGGCTACACCTTC

d_call: TRBD1
clone_size: -
v_call: TRBV18
j_call: TRBJ1-2
cdr3_aa: CASSPLRGEEGYTF
cdr3_nt: TGTGCCAGCTCACCACTCAGGGGGGAAGAGGGCTACACCTTC

d_call: TRBD2
clone_size: -
v_call: TRBV9
j_call: TRBJ2-7
cdr3_aa: CASSPSSGGGLYEQYF
cdr3_nt: TGTGCCAGCAGTCCTTCTAGCGGGGGGGGCCTCTACGAGCAGTACTTC

d_call: TRBD2
clone_size: -
v_call: TRBV10-1
j_call: TRBJ2-7
cdr3_aa: CASVGLAVSYEQYF
cdr3_nt: TGCGCCAGCGTCGGACTAGCGGTCTCCTACGAGCAGTACTTC

d_call: -
clone_size: -
v_call: TRBV5-5
j_call: TRBJ1-2
cdr3_aa: CASSQVAGNYGYTF
cdr3_nt: TGTGCCAGCAGCCAGGTTGCGGGGAACTATGGCTACACCTTC

d_call: -
clone_size: -
v_call: TRBV7-3
j_call: TRBJ2-5
cdr3_aa: CASSLSRQETQYF
cdr3_nt: TGTGCCAGCAGCTTAAGCAGACAAGAGACCCAGTACTTC

d_call: -
clone_size: -
v_call: TRBV9
j_call: TRBJ2-7
cdr3_aa: CASSREGGGGYEQYF
cdr3_nt: TGTGCCAGCAGCCGTGAAGGGGGCGGGGGGTACGAGCAGTACTTC

d_call: -
clone_size: -
v_call: TRBV5-3
j_call: TRBJ2-7
cdr3_aa: CARSLFTDSYEQYF
cdr3_nt: TGTGCCAGAAGCTTGTTTACAGACTCCTACGAGCAGTACTTC

d_call: TRBD1
clone_size: -
v_call: TRBV6-6
j_call: TRBJ1-1
cdr3_aa: CASSYSGQGTEAFF
cdr3_nt: TGTGCCAGCAGTTACTCGGGACAGGGGACTGAAGCTTTCTTT

d_call: -
clone_size: -
v_call: TRBV7-2
j_call: TRBJ2-3
cdr3_aa: CASSPSSVSTDTQYF
cdr3_nt: TGTGCCAGCAGCCCTAGTTCCGTTAGCACAGATACGCAGTATTTT

d_call: TRBD1
clone_size: few
v_call: TRBV19
j_call: TRBJ1-1
cdr3_aa: CASSASTGGNTEAFF
cdr3_nt: TGTGCCAGTAGTGCCTCGACAGGGGGCAACACTGAAGCTTTCTTT

d_call: TRBD2
clone_size: once
v_call: TRBV19
j_call: TRBJ2-1
cdr3_aa: CASSIGTSFDEQFF
cdr3_nt: TGTGCCAGTAGTATAGGGACTAGCTTCGATGAGCAGTTCTTC

d_call: -
clone_size: -
v_call: TRBV7-9
j_call: TRBJ1-1
cdr3_aa: CASSLRLQTEAFF
cdr3_nt: TGTGCCAGCAGCCTCAGGCTACAGACTGAAGCTTTCTTT

d_call: -
clone_size: -
v_call: TRBV6-1
j_call: TRBJ2-1
cdr3_aa: CASSEVRGNEQFF
cdr3_nt: TGTGCCAGCAGTGAAGTAAGGGGCAATGAGCAGTTCTTC

d_call: -
clone_size: -
v_call: TRBV11-2
j_call: TRBJ2-7
cdr3_aa: CASSGRPEQSYEQYF
cdr3_nt: TGTGCCAGCAGCGGCCGCCCTGAACAGTCCTACGAGCAGTACTTC

d_call: -
clone_size: -
v_call: TRBV19
j_call: TRBJ1-5
cdr3_aa: CASSIGATGGNQPQHF
cdr3_nt: TGTGCCAGTAGTATAGGGGCCACAGGTGGCAATCAGCCCCAGCATTTT

d_call: -
clone_size: once
v_call: TRBV19
j_call: TRBJ2-5
cdr3_aa: CASSRSGETQYF
cdr3_nt: TGTGCCAGTAGTAGGAGCGGCGAGACCCAGTACTTC